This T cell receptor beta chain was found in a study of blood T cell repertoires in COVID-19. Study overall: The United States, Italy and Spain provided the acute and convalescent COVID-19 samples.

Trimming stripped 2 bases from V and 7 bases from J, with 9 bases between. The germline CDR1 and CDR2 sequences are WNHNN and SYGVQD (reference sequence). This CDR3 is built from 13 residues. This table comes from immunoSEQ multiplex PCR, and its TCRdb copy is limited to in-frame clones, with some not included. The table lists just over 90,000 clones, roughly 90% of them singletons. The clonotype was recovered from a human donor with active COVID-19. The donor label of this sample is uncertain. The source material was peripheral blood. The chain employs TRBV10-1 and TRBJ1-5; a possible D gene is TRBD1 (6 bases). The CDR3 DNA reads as TGCGCCAGCAGTGAGCAGGGACACCAGCCCCAGCATTTT. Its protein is CASSEQGHQPQHF.